This entry lists 18 T cell receptor beta chains sequenced from one sample in a study of T and B cells in COVID-19 patients. TRB was amplified from around 250-460 ng of blood genomic DNA. TRB rearrangements were amplified by multiplex PCR with BIOMED2 TRB-A/B primers. TCRdb reprocessed the multiplex PCR reads via MiXCR and lists one record per CDR3 protein. The data hold about 3,300 distinct CDR3 sequences, with 28% observed a single time. Input material: blood. The receptors here all came from a human donor with active COVID-19. The donor label of this sample is uncertain.

The V call is TRBV12-3 or TRBV12-4, the J call TRBJ1-1; TRBD1 matches 7 bases. There are 14 residues in the CDR3. Trimming at V came to 6 bases and at J to 4 bases, leaving 8 bases not matched to a gene. As DNA, the CDR3 is TGTGCCAGCAGGCGGGGACAGAGCGCCACTGAAGCTTTCTTT. Its translation is CASRRGQSATEAFF.

This clonotype turned up a few times. The chain is built from TRBV12-3 or TRBV12-4 and TRBJ1-5; D perhaps matches TRBD1 (5 bases). The CDR3 is 13 residues long. Trimming removed 8 bases at V and 4 bases at J, with 12 bases between. The CDR3: CASQKEGNQPQHF. Written as DNA, the CDR3 is TGTGCCAGCCAAAAAGAGGGGAATCAGCCCCAGCATTTT.

The chain combines TRBV10-3 with TRBJ1-3; D ambiguous. The V end was cut by 10 bases, the J end by 1 base, with 5 bases between. The CDR3 contains 11 residues. CDR1 is ENHRY and CDR2 is SYGVKD in the germline V gene. The CDR3 spells CATESGNTIYF. The DNA for the CDR3 is TGTGCCACGGAATCTGGAAACACCATATATTTT.

This clonotype is categorized as medium-sized. This chain joins TRBV19 and TRBJ2-2; D remains unclear. The V and J ends lost 4 bases and 4 bases respectively, with 13 bases between them. The CDR3 runs 15 residues. CDR1 is LNHDA and CDR2 is SQIVND in the germline V gene (reference sequence). The CDR3 here is CASSKVWWSTGELFF. The CDR3 region has the DNA TGTGCCAGTAGTAAAGTTTGGTGGAGCACCGGGGAGCTGTTTTTT.

The chain combines TRBV19 with TRBJ1-2; D might be TRBD1 (6 bases). The V end was cut by 7 bases, the J end by 4 bases, with 25 bases between. This CDR3 is built from 17 residues. Germline V gene sequence: CDR1 LNHDA, CDR2 SQIVND (reference sequence). The CDR3 here is CASMGPGAGVRAYGYTF. CDR3 sequence (DNA): TGTGCCAGTATGGGACCGGGGGCCGGTGTAAGGGCCTATGGCTACACCTTC.

The chain recombines TRBV20-1 with TRBJ2-2; TRBD2 matches at 10 bases. Germline V gene lookup returns CDR1 DFQATT and CDR2 SNEGSKA (reference sequence). The CDR3 spans 15 residues. V lost 6 bases to trimming and J lost 6 bases; unmatched junction nucleotides: 10. This CDR3 reads CSALRLAGDAGELFF. CDR3 in DNA: TGCAGTGCCCTCCGGCTAGCGGGGGACGCCGGGGAGCTGTTTTTT.

There are a few counts of this clonotype. This chain uses TRBV18 with TRBJ2-3, with 7 positions matching TRBD1. The V gene's germline CDR1 is KGHSH and CDR2 LQKENI. The CDR3 covers 11 residues. V shed 8 bases, J shed 5 bases, and the junction held 1 base outside the gene matches. Here the CDR3 reads CASHRGDTQYF. The DNA for the CDR3 is TGTGCCAGCCACAGGGGAGATACGCAGTATTTT.

This clonotype was seen once. This chain links TRBV27 with TRBJ1-3; possible D gene TRBD1, 6 bases. CDR1 and CDR2 from the germline V gene are MNHEY and SMNVEV (reference sequence). The V end was cut by 6 bases, the J end by 0 bases, with 9 bases between. CDR3 length: 14 amino acids. The chain's CDR3 is CASRGGPSGNTIYF. The CDR3 nucleotides read TGTGCCAGCAGGGGGGGCCCCTCTGGAAACACCATATATTTT.

This clonotype was observed a few times. V is TRBV6-2 or TRBV6-3 and J is TRBJ1-6; 8 nucleotides agree with TRBD1. The CDR3 runs 13 residues. Germline CDR1 and CDR2: MNHEY and SVGEGT. J was trimmed by 12 bases and V by 7 bases; bases with no gene match: 8. CDR3 protein: CASNKDRARPLHF. CDR3 nucleotide sequence: TGTGCCAGCAACAAGGACAGGGCCCGACCCCTCCACTTT.

This chain's CDR3 is CSVDTVQGGNTFF. The CDR3 nucleotides read TGCAGCGTTGATACAGTACAGGGAGGTAACACTTTCTTT. V gene TRBV29-1 combines with J gene TRBJ1-1; maybe TRBD1 (6 bases). Per the germline V gene, CDR1 is SQVTM and CDR2 is ANQGSEA. CDR3 size: 13 residues. Deletions cut 3 bases from V and 12 bases from J, with 20 bases between. The full variable domain, in which reference TRBV29-1 and TRBJ1-1 provide the parts outside the CDR3, is SAVISQKPSRDICQRGTSLTIQCQVDSQVTMMFWYRQQPGQSLTLIATANQGSEATYESGFVIDKFPISRPNLTFSTLTVSNMSPEDSSIYLCSVDTVQGGNTFFGQGTRLTVV.

V is TRBV4-1 and J is TRBJ1-1; D may be TRBD1 (5 bases). This CDR3 spans 15 amino acids. Germline V gene lookup returns CDR1 MGHRA and CDR2 YSYEKL. V dropped 1 base and J dropped 0 bases, with 9 bases sitting between them. CDR3 region: CASSQVGHLNTEAFF. The CDR3 DNA sequence: TGCGCCAGCAGCCAAGTAGGACACCTGAACACTGAAGCTTTCTTT.

This clonotype is medium-sized. The chain has TRBV27 and TRBJ2-1; 8 bases line up with TRBD2. The V segment lost 4 bases and the J segment 9 bases; nucleotides outside the gene matches: 5. Per germline, CDR1 MNHEY and CDR2 SMNVEV (reference sequence). The CDR3 runs to 13 residues. CDR3 sequence reads: CASSSTSEGEQFF. The CDR3 coding sequence is TGTGCCAGCAGTTCGACTAGCGAGGGTGAGCAGTTCTTC.

In this sample, this clonotype is medium-sized. This sequence joins TRBV29-1 and TRBJ1-3; D perhaps matches TRBD1 (6 bases). Germline loops: CDR1 SQVTM, CDR2 ANQGSEA. Between the trimmed V and J ends, which lost 6 bases and 2 bases, there was a span of 14 bases. The CDR3 contains 14 residues. The CDR3 loop is CSVTGGKTGNTIYF. CDR3 nucleotide sequence: TGCAGCGTGACAGGAGGAAAAACTGGAAACACCATATATTTT.

This clonotype was seen a few times. The chain recombines TRBV19 with TRBJ1-1, with TRBD1 as a possible D gene (6 bases). Trimming shortened V by 8 bases and J by 0 bases, and 16 bases separated the two germline ends. The CDR3 spans 15 residues. The germline V gene has CDR1 LNHDA and CDR2 SQIVND (reference sequence). CDR3 in DNA: TGTGCCAGTCAGAGAACTAGGACAGTGAACACTGAAGCTTTCTTT. It specifies CASQRTRTVNTEAFF. Supplemented by reference TRBV19 and TRBJ1-1, the full variable domain reads DGGITQSPKYLFRKEGQNVTLSCEQNLNHDAMYWYRQDPGQGLRLIYYSQIVNDFQKGDIAEGYSVSREKKESFPLTVTSAQKNPTAFYLCASQRTRTVNTEAFFGQGTRLTVV.

The rearrangement links TRBV24-1 to TRBJ2-1, with 12 bases identical to TRBD2. With V trimmed by 3 bases and J by 8 bases, 7 bases remained unmatched. Germline values: CDR1 KGHDR, CDR2 SFDVKD. The CDR3 contains 16 residues. The CDR3 DNA sequence: TGTGCCACCAGTGATGCTAGCGGGGGGGCAGGTGATGAGCAGTTCTTC. Translating gives CATSDASGGAGDEQFF.

Of note for this clonotype: Compared with germline, one end of the junction differs, possibly owing to a read error. V is TRBV6-5 and J is TRBJ1-2, with a possible D match to TRBD1 (6 bases). From germline, CDR1 is MNHEY and CDR2 SVGAGI. The CDR3 runs 15 residues. In DNA, the CDR3 is TGTGCCATCAGTGTCGGGGACAAACCATTCTATGGCTACACCTTC. Amino acid sequence: CAISVGDKPFYGYTF.

This clonotype is judged medium-sized. The chain combines TRBV19 with TRBJ2-1, with 12 nucleotides matching TRBD2. This CDR3 has 17 residues. CDR1 and CDR2 from the germline V gene are LNHDA and SQIVND (reference sequence). Trimming took 3 bases from V and 7 from J; bases not matched to a gene: 10. The CDR3 sequence: CASSIISTSGGRNEQFF. DNA for the CDR3: TGTGCCAGTAGTATCATATCAACTAGCGGGGGGCGTAATGAGCAGTTCTTC.

The sample holds a few counts of this clonotype. The rearrangement links TRBV6-1 to TRBJ1-5; 8 bases fit TRBD1. V lost 4 bases and J lost 4; bases outside the gene matches: 3. This CDR3 is built from 14 residues. Germline assignment: CDR1 MNHNS and CDR2 SASEGT. DNA of the CDR3: TGTGCCAGCAGTGGGACAGGGCGGAATCAGCCCCAGCATTTT. This codes for CASSGTGRNQPQHF.